These 9 T cell receptor beta chains were all obtained from the same sample, sequenced in a study of T cell repertoires in cytomegalovirus infection. TCRdb reprocessed the reads via MiXCR and lists one record per CDR3 protein. The sample has hundreds of thousands of distinct CDR3 sequences; roughly 15% are singletons. The sequenced sample consisted of PBMCs. Receptors originate from a human donor in good health (CMV status not recorded). Some clones in this sample may be carry-over from other donors' samples.

This clonotype was picked up many times. The chain couples TRBV7-9 to TRBJ1-5; D remains unclear. This CDR3 region has 12 residues. Germline lookup yields CDR1 SEHNR and CDR2 FQNEAQ (reference sequence). Trimming cost V 7 bases and J 3 bases, with 7 bases left between them. The CDR3 sequence is CASNRDNQPQHF. In DNA, the CDR3 is TGTGCCAGCAATAGGGACAATCAGCCCCAGCATTTT.

This clonotype was detected only a few times. The V call is TRBV5-8, the J call TRBJ2-6; D is possibly TRBD2 (6 bases). V lost 0 bases to trimming and J lost 0 bases, with 10 bases between them. This CDR3 has 17 amino acids. Germline CDR1 SGHTS, CDR2 YDEGEE. CDR3 amino acids: CASSLAQGGSGANVLTF. CDR3 coding DNA: TGTGCCAGCAGCTTGGCTCAGGGAGGCTCTGGGGCCAACGTCCTGACTTTC.

Comments on this clonotype: This may arise from a read error, as a much more abundant clone is one base away. The V and J genes are TRBV28 and TRBJ2-1, with 10 positions matching TRBD2. Germline V gene data show CDR1 as MDHEN and CDR2 as SYDVKM. This CDR3 spans 15 amino acids. DNA for the CDR3: TGTGACAGCAGTGCAGCGGGGGGGCCAAGCAATGAGCAGTTCTTC. This codes for CDSSAAGGPSNEQFF.

In this sample, this clonotype turned up a few times. This chain links TRBV12-3 or TRBV12-4 with TRBJ1-4, with D uncertain. V lost 6 bases and J lost 0, with 8 bases in between. This CDR3 contains 14 residues. For the CDR3, the DNA is TGTGCCAGCAGAGAGACTACAACTAATGAAAAACTGTTTTTT. Encoded protein: CASRETTTNEKLFF.

J is TRBJ1-2 and V is TRBV5-4; TRBD1 might be the D (5 bases). Trimming cost V 4 bases and J 5 bases, with 15 bases left between them. This CDR3 is 14 amino acids long. Germline V lookup: CDR1 SGHNT, CDR2 YYREEE (reference sequence). The CDR3, as DNA: TGTGCCAGCAGCGCCGGGGGAGTGGGTTATGGCTACACCTTC. Translating gives CASSAGGVGYGYTF.

This clonotype was recorded many times. The chain carries TRBV4-1 and TRBJ2-3; tentatively, D is TRBD2 (5 bases). Germline assignment: CDR1 MGHRA and CDR2 YSYEKL. This CDR3 contains 17 residues. V lost 0 bases and J lost 0, with 13 bases in between. The CDR3 is CASSQDFAGESTDTQYF. CDR3 nucleotide sequence: TGCGCCAGCAGCCAAGACTTTGCCGGGGAAAGCACAGATACGCAGTATTTT.

This clonotype was found a few times. A much larger clone lies one base from this, so it may be a read error. The chain links TRBV19 to TRBJ2-3, with 7 bases aligning to TRBD2. The germline CDR1 and CDR2 sequences are LNHDA and SQIVND (reference sequence). The CDR3 runs to 15 residues. The DNA of the CDR3 is TGTACCAGTAGTCTTCAGCGGGGCAGCACAGATACGCAGTATTTT. Amino acids: CTSSLQRGSTDTQYF. Drawing the rest from reference TRBV19 and TRBJ2-3, the complete variable domain is DGGITQSPKYLFRKEGQNVTLSCEQNLNHDAMYWYRQDPGQGLRLIYYSQIVNDFQKGDIAEGYSVSREKKESFPLTVTSAQKNPTAFYLCTSSLQRGSTDTQYFGPGTRLTVL.

The chain has TRBV11-2 and TRBJ2-5; 7 nucleotides line up with TRBD1. Germline V lookup: CDR1 SGHAT, CDR2 FQNNGV. Trimming cost V 5 bases and J 0 bases; bases outside gene matches: 9. The CDR3 spans 16 residues. The CDR3 DNA follows: TGTGCCAGCAGCCCCCGGCTCAGGGGGAACCAAGAGACCCAGTACTTC. It is translated as CASSPRLRGNQETQYF. The variable domain in full, with the rest retrieved from reference TRBV11-2 and TRBJ2-5, is EAGVAQSPRYKIIEKRQSVAFWCNPISGHATLYWYQQILGQGPKLLIQFQNNGVVDDSQLPKDRFSAERLKGVDSTLKIQPAKLEDSAVYLCASSPRLRGNQETQYFGPGTRLLVL.

In its sample, this clonotype was seen many times. The chain joins TRBV6-5 to TRBJ1-2; D remains unclear. This CDR3 has 15 amino acids. Trimming took off 0 bases at V and 7 bases at J, with 15 bases between the two ends. Germline V gene lookup returns CDR1 MNHEY and CDR2 SVGAGI. This chain's CDR3 is CASSYSPDGVSGYTF. DNA of the CDR3: TGTGCCAGCAGTTACTCCCCCGACGGGGTTAGTGGCTACACCTTC.